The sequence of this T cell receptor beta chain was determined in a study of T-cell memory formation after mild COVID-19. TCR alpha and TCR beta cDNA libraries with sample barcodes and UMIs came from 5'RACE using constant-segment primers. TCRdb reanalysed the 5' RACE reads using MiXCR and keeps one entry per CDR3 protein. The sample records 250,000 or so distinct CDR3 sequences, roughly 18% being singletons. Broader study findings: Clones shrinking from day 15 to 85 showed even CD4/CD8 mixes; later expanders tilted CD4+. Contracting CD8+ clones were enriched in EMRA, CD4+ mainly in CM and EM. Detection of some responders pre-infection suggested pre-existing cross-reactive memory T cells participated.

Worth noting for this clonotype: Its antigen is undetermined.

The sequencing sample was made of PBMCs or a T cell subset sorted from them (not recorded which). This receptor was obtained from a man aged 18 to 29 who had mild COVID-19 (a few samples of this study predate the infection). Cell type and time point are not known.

The CDR3 nucleotides read TGCGCCAGCAGCCAAGACTCGCGTGACACTGAAGCTTTCTTT. Amino acids: CASSQDSRDTEAFF. The V call is TRBV4-3, the J call TRBJ1-1; D is undetermined. From germline, CDR1 is LGHNA and CDR2 YSLEER. CDR3 length: 14 residues. Trimming removed 0 bases from V and 3 bases from J, with 8 bases in between.